The present T cell receptor (beta chain) was sequenced within a study of technical replicates of blood from a few donors. The assay was immunoSEQ multiplex PCR, and TCRdb's table has in-frame clones only and misses some. Here the sample spans around 79,000 clones, about nine tenths being singletons. The sample consisted of T cells isolated from PBMCs. This sequence originates from a human donor in good health. Some clones in this sample may be carry-over from other donors' samples.

Here the CDR3 reads CASSWAEPYGYTF. CDR3 in DNA: TGTGCCAGCTCGTGGGCAGAACCTTACGGCTACACCTTC. The chain employs TRBV2 and TRBJ1-2; no clear D gene. The CDR3 loop spans 13 amino acids. V was trimmed by 8 bases and J by 8 bases, leaving 18 bases between them. Germline loops: CDR1 SNHLY, CDR2 FYNNEI.